Below are 10 T cell receptor beta chains sequenced from a single sample in a study of T cells in Graves' hyperthyroidism and ophthalmopathy. RNA transcripts provided the source from which TCR beta CDR3 regions were amplified. The HTBI primer set was used in a first-round RT-PCR of the TCR CDR3. A single record per CDR3 protein comes from TCRdb applying MiXCR to the multiplex PCR reads. The sample includes 300,000 to 450,000 distinct CDR3 sequences, 15% of them seen just once. Sequencing was done on a sample of blood. These receptors all come from a woman in her twenties or thirties with Graves' hyperthyroidism.

This clonotype was found many times. The chain has TRBV24-1 and TRBJ2-3, with TRBD2 matching 10 bases. Trimming cost V 5 bases and J 2 bases; bases outside gene matches: 9. The CDR3 is 17 residues long. The germline V gene has CDR1 KGHDR and CDR2 SFDVKD. CDR3 DNA sequence: TGTGCCACCAGTGGTACCGGGACTAGCGAGATCACAGATACGCAGTATTTT. Translating gives CATSGTGTSEITDTQYF.

This sequence joins TRBV3-1 and TRBJ2-3; 10 nucleotides align to TRBD2. CDR1 and CDR2 from the germline V gene are LGHDT and YNNKEL (reference sequence). V shed 0 bases, J shed 3 bases, and the junction held 12 bases outside the gene matches. The CDR3 covers 19 residues. The CDR3 DNA sequence: TGTGCCAGCAGCCAAGATCAGAGCGGGAGGGCCGTAAGGACAGATACGCAGTATTTT. Protein product: CASSQDQSGRAVRTDTQYF.

There are many counts of this clonotype. The rearrangement links TRBV11-2 to TRBJ2-2, with 8 nucleotides matching TRBD1. With V trimmed by 6 bases and J by 3 bases, 3 bases remained unmatched. Germline-derived CDR1 and CDR2 are SGHAT and FQNNGV. This CDR3 has 14 amino acids. DNA of the CDR3: TGTGCCAGCAGACTGACAGGGGACACCGGGGAGCTGTTTTTT. Translating it yields CASRLTGDTGELFF. Full variable domain (outside the CDR3, taken from reference TRBV11-2 and TRBJ2-2): EAGVAQSPRYKIIEKRQSVAFWCNPISGHATLYWYQQILGQGPKLLIQFQNNGVVDDSQLPKDRFSAERLKGVDSTLKIQPAKLEDSAVYLCASRLTGDTGELFFGEGSRLTVL.

J is TRBJ1-2 and V is TRBV19; tentative D call: TRBD1 (5 bases). The CDR3 is made up of 15 amino acids. Per germline, CDR1 LNHDA and CDR2 SQIVND (reference sequence). V was pared by 7 bases and J by 4 bases, with 19 bases between. The CDR3 DNA sequence: TGTGCCAGTAAGAGACCCGGGGGACCCCGCTATGGCTACACCTTC. Translating it yields CASKRPGGPRYGYTF. Combining the CDR3 with reference TRBV19 and TRBJ1-2 gives the whole variable domain DGGITQSPKYLFRKEGQNVTLSCEQNLNHDAMYWYRQDPGQGLRLIYYSQIVNDFQKGDIAEGYSVSREKKESFPLTVTSAQKNPTAFYLCASKRPGGPRYGYTFGSGTRLTVV.

This clonotype was seen repeatedly, ten times or more. The chain carries TRBV10-3 and TRBJ2-1; perhaps TRBD2 as D (6 bases). V was shortened by 2 bases and J by 3 bases, with 11 bases between the two germline ends. This CDR3 comprises 15 residues. Germline lookup yields CDR1 ENHRY and CDR2 SYGVKD. The CDR3 region has the DNA TGTGCCATCAGTGAGGGGGACTTGCGCTACAATGAGCAGTTCTTC. This translates into CAISEGDLRYNEQFF.

This clonotype was detected ten times or more. The chain links TRBV6-1 to TRBJ1-1; no definite D call. The V end was cut by 2 bases, the J end by 0 bases, with 10 bases between. Looked up from germline, CDR1 is MNHNS and CDR2 is SASEGT. CDR3 length: 15 amino acids. CDR3 sequence (DNA): TGTGCCAGCAGTGAACAGGATATCATGAACACTGAAGCTTTCTTT. As protein: CASSEQDIMNTEAFF.

Many counts were recorded for this clonotype. The chain is built from TRBV19 and TRBJ2-5; D gene ambiguous. V lost 6 bases to trimming and J lost 5 bases, with 13 bases between them. Per germline, CDR1 LNHDA and CDR2 SQIVND (reference sequence). This CDR3 has 13 residues. CDR3 DNA: TGTGCCAGTAGACACCGGTACGGGGAGACCCAGTACTTC. It yields the protein CASRHRYGETQYF.

The chain is built from TRBV5-1 and TRBJ2-2; D perhaps matches TRBD2 (6 bases). Germline-derived CDR1 and CDR2 are SGHRS and YFSETQ. V lost 5 bases to trimming and J lost 0 bases, with 11 bases between them. The CDR3 is made up of 15 amino acids. The CDR3: CASSLASANTGELFF. For the CDR3, the DNA is TGCGCCAGCAGTCTCGCTAGCGCGAACACCGGGGAGCTGTTTTTT.

This clonotype appeared many times. The V call is TRBV7-3, the J call TRBJ2-5, with 8 bases aligning to TRBD1. The CDR3 is 13 residues long. Looked up from germline, CDR1 is SGHTA and CDR2 is FQGTGA. The ends lost 5 bases at V and 5 bases at J; junction bases unmatched: 4. The CDR3 sequence: CASSQGAGETQYF. The CDR3 DNA reads as TGTGCCAGCAGCCAGGGGGCTGGGGAGACCCAGTACTTC.

This clonotype was recorded many times. The chain employs TRBV6-6 and TRBJ1-1, with D possibly being TRBD1 (6 bases). CDR3 length: 15 amino acids. CDR1 is MNHNY and CDR2 is SVGAGI in the germline V gene (reference sequence). V was pared by 0 bases and J by 0 bases, with 8 bases between. This CDR3 is CASSYSTGVNTEAFF. The CDR3 coding sequence is TGTGCCAGCAGTTACTCGACAGGAGTGAACACTGAAGCTTTCTTT.